The rows below give T cell receptor beta chains drawn from one sample of a study of shared clonotypes between healthy human individuals. Assay used: immunoSEQ multiplex PCR; TCRdb lists only in-frame clones, some missing. This sample yields some 660,000 clones, of which about three quarters are seen a single time; around 2% belongs to the top ten. Material for sequencing was memory CD4+ T cells sorted from blood. These receptors originate from a woman in her twenties or thirties in good health. Each CDR3 is given with its conserved first and last residue. A D gene is named only where the DNA matches it firmly. Part of the rows lack a size; the others show once, few, many or a class for expanded clones.

V	size	J	D	DNA	CDR3
TRBV6-5	-	TRBJ2-3	-	TGTGCCAGCAGTTTAGGACGGGCCCCCACAGATACGCAGTATTTT	CASSLGRAPTDTQYF
TRBV5-1	-	TRBJ2-2	TRBD1	TGCGCCAGCAGCCCGGGGACAGGGGGGACCGGGGAGCTGTTTTTT	CASSPGTGGTGELFF
TRBV5-1	-	TRBJ1-5	-	TGCGCCAGCAGCTTGGCCGGCGAGGCTCAGCCCCAGCATTTT	CASSLAGEAQPQHF
TRBV11-2	-	TRBJ2-5	TRBD1	TGTGCCAGCAGCTTTTTTGGACAGGGGGGTTTTGGGGAGACCCAGTACTTC	CASSFFGQGGFGETQYF
TRBV29-1	-	TRBJ1-2	-	TGCAGCGTTGGGGGGACTACTAACTATGGCTACACCTTC	CSVGGTTNYGYTF
TRBV5-1	few	TRBJ2-2	-	TGCGCCAGCAGCTTGGGGCTAGCTAGTTCCGGGGAGCTGTTTTTT	CASSLGLASSGELFF
TRBV7-9	-	TRBJ1-2	TRBD1	TGTGCCAGCAGCGCTGACAGGGTGGGTGGCTACACCTTC	CASSADRVGGYTF
TRBV7-2	few	TRBJ1-1	-	TGTGCCAGCAGCCTACAGAGGAACACTGAAGCTTTCTTT	CASSLQRNTEAFF
TRBV7-9	many	TRBJ2-4	-	TGTGCCAGCAGCTTACAGGGACTAGCCAAAAACATTCAGTACTTC	CASSLQGLAKNIQYF
TRBV30	-	TRBJ2-5	TRBD2	TGTGCCTGGAGTCCCACCGGACTAGCGAAAGAGACCCAGTACTTC	CAWSPTGLAKETQYF
TRBV9	-	TRBJ2-5	TRBD1	TGTGCCAGCAGCGTTAACAGGGGTCGTGTCCAAGAGACCCAGTACTTC	CASSVNRGRVQETQYF
TRBV19	few	TRBJ2-7	-	TGTGCCAGTAGCGCCGATAGGGGGAGGGACTACGAGCAGTACTTC	CASSADRGRDYEQYF
TRBV5-8	-	TRBJ1-1	-	TGTGCCAGCAGCCTATGGGACCGCAGCTATGAAGCTTTCTTT	CASSLWDRSYEAFF
TRBV7-2	-	TRBJ2-2	TRBD2	TGTGCCAGCAGCGGACTAGCGGGAGGCCCCGGGGAGCTGTTTTTT	CASSGLAGGPGELFF
TRBV5-1	-	TRBJ2-3	TRBD1	TGCGCCAGCAGTCAGGGGGCCTCCGTTCGTACAGATACGCAGTATTTT	CASSQGASVRTDTQYF
TRBV6-5	-	TRBJ1-4	TRBD1	TGTGCCAGCAGCTTCCGGGACAGTAATGAAAAACTGTTTTTT	CASSFRDSNEKLFF
TRBV19	-	TRBJ1-2	-	TGTGCCAGTAGACCTCACAGGGAGGCCCCCCATGGCTACACCTTC	CASRPHREAPHGYTF
TRBV15	-	TRBJ2-1	-	TGTGCCACCAGAGGGTTAATCGGGATCACCTACAATGAGCAGTTCTTC	CATRGLIGITYNEQFF
TRBV4-1	-	TRBJ2-3	TRBD1	TGCGCCAGCAGCCAACGCGGACAGGGATCAGATACGCAGTATTTT	CASSQRGQGSDTQYF
TRBV19	few	TRBJ2-7	-	TGTGCCAGTAGTCCTTGGGACTCCTCCTACGAGCAGTACTTC	CASSPWDSSYEQYF
TRBV7-6	-	TRBJ2-7	TRBD2	TGTGCCAGCAGCTTAGCCGGGACTAGCGGGAGTGAGCAGTACTTC	CASSLAGTSGSEQYF
TRBV27	few	TRBJ2-1	TRBD2	TGTGCCAGCAGTTTTGGACTAGCGGTGAGGGAGTTCTTC	CASSFGLAVREFF
TRBV30	-	TRBJ2-1	TRBD2	TGTGCCTGGAGTCCGGGACTAGCGCGGAATGAGCAGTTCTTC	CAWSPGLARNEQFF
TRBV5-1	-	TRBJ2-1	-	TGCGCCAGCAGTATTCCGGGGGCGAATGAGCAGTTCTTC	CASSIPGANEQFF
TRBV28	-	TRBJ2-5	-	TGTGCCAGCATCCCCCCGTCGGCTAGCGTGGAAGAGACCCAGTACTTC	CASIPPSASVEETQYF
TRBV5-1	-	TRBJ2-5	-	TGCGCCAGCACCCCTGATGGCCCAGGTTCCCAGTACTTC	CASTPDGPGSQYF
TRBV6-1	few	TRBJ1-5	TRBD1	TGTGCCAGCAGTCGGGGACAGGGGGGCTATCAGCCCCAGCATTTT	CASSRGQGGYQPQHF
TRBV15	once	TRBJ1-5	-	TGTGCCACCAGACGTGGGAGGGGGTATAGCAATCAGCCCCAGCATTTT	CATRRGRGYSNQPQHF
TRBV2	-	TRBJ2-3	-	TGTGCCAGTCAAAGGGGACCCCAGGTGGATACGCAGTATTTT	CASQRGPQVDTQYF
TRBV19	once	TRBJ1-1	-	TGTGCCAGTAGTATCTATGGAACTGAAGCTTTCTTT	CASSIYGTEAFF
TRBV25-1	-	TRBJ2-1	-	TGTGCCAGCGTTATTAGCGGCAATGAGCAGTTCTTC	CASVISGNEQFF
TRBV19	-	TRBJ2-1	TRBD2	TGTGCCAGTAGTATAACGGCTAGCGGGAGTTGGGGCAATGAGCAGTTCTTC	CASSITASGSWGNEQFF
TRBV6-6	-	TRBJ1-2	-	TGTGCCAGCAGTTACTCGAATCTGGGGGGCTATGGCTACACCTTC	CASSYSNLGGYGYTF
TRBV11-2	-	TRBJ2-7	-	TGTGCCAGCAGTTACACGATCTCCTACGAGCAGTACTTC	CASSYTISYEQYF
TRBV2	once	TRBJ1-1	-	TGTGCCAGCAGGTTTGTGTACGAGAACACTGAAGCTTTCTTT	CASRFVYENTEAFF
TRBV4-1	-	TRBJ2-5	TRBD2	TGCGCCAGCAGCCAAGCGGGACTAGCGGGAGGGGTCCAAGAGACCCAGTACTTC	CASSQAGLAGGVQETQYF
TRBV19	once	TRBJ1-2	TRBD1	TGTGCCAGTAAACAGGGGAGAAGGCCGGGCTATGGCTACACCTTC	CASKQGRRPGYGYTF
TRBV19	-	TRBJ2-3	TRBD1	TGTGCCAGTAGGGATTGGGGACAGGGCGCAGATACGCAGTATTTT	CASRDWGQGADTQYF
TRBV28	-	TRBJ2-1	-	TGTGCCAGCAGCCCACGACTGGGTCGGGTCAATGAGCAGTTCTTC	CASSPRLGRVNEQFF
TRBV19	-	TRBJ1-1	-	TGTGCCAGTAGTAGGCCCCCAGGAAGGAGCAAGAACACTGAAGCTTTCTTT	CASSRPPGRSKNTEAFF
TRBV28	-	TRBJ1-5	-	TGTGCCAGCAGTTCGACCAGGGAAAGCAATCAGCCCCAGCATTTT	CASSSTRESNQPQHF
TRBV7-9	-	TRBJ2-2	-	TGTGCCAGCAGCTTAGGTGCTGTGGACACCGGGGAGCTGTTTTTT	CASSLGAVDTGELFF
TRBV2	many	TRBJ1-5	-	TGTGCCAGCAGTGAGAGGTCGGGCAATCAGCCCCAGCATTTT	CASSERSGNQPQHF
TRBV5-1	many	TRBJ2-7	-	TGCGCCAGCAGCTCGAGGCGCGGGATGGGAACCTACGAGCAGTACTTC	CASSSRRGMGTYEQYF
TRBV7-8	once	TRBJ2-5	TRBD1	TGTGCCAGCAGCTTAGGCATTGGGAGCAGGGGGCGACAGACCCAGTACTTC	CASSLGIGSRGRQTQYF
TRBV25-1	-	TRBJ2-7	TRBD2	TGTGCCAGCAGTGATACCGGGACTAGCGGGAATTCCTACGAGCAGTACTTC	CASSDTGTSGNSYEQYF
TRBV5-1	-	TRBJ1-4	-	TGCGCCAGTCAAGACGCCGCTGCAAGGGGTAAGGGGGAGGAAAAACTGTTTTTT	CASQDAAARGKGEEKLFF
TRBV19	-	TRBJ1-2	TRBD1	TGTGCCAGTAGTATCCTCGGACAGGGGAATGGCTACACCTTC	CASSILGQGNGYTF
TRBV7-9	-	TRBJ1-4	TRBD1	TGTGCCAGCAGCAACAAACAGGGGGGGAGGTCTAATGAAAAACTGTTTTTT	CASSNKQGGRSNEKLFF
TRBV2	-	TRBJ2-7	-	TGTGCCAGCAGTGAGGACAGAAGCTCCTACGAGCAGTACTTC	CASSEDRSSYEQYF
TRBV7-2	-	TRBJ2-3	-	TGTGCCAGCAGCCCTCGCCCCGTGGGGGTTAGCACAGATACGCAGTATTTT	CASSPRPVGVSTDTQYF
TRBV5-1	few	TRBJ2-1	-	TGCGCCAGCAACAAGGTGGGAGGATACAATGAGCAGTTCTTC	CASNKVGGYNEQFF
TRBV21-1	few	TRBJ2-5	-	TGTGCCAGCAGCAAAGCGTCTAGCGGGAGACAGGAGACCCAGTACTTC	CASSKASSGRQETQYF
TRBV10-2	-	TRBJ2-3	-	TGCGCCAGCAGTGTGATTCTCACAGATACGCAGTATTTT	CASSVILTDTQYF